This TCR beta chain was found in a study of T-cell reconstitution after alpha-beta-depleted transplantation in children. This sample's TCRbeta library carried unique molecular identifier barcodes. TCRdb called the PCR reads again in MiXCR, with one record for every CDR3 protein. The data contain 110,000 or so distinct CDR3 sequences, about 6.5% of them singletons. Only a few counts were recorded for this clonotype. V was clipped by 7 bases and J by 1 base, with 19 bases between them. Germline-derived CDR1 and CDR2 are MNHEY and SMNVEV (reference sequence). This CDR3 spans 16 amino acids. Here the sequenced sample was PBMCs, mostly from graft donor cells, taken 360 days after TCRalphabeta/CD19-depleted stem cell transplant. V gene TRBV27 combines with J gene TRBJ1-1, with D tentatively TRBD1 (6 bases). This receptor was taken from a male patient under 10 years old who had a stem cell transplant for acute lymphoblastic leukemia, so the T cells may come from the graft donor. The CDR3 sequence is CASTVRGGRGNTEAFF. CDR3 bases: TGTGCCAGCACCGTTAGAGGGGGACGGGGGAACACTGAAGCTTTCTTT.